Given below is one T cell receptor (beta chain) in context. Assay: immunoSEQ multiplex PCR; the TCRdb copy retains only in-frame clones and omits some. The sample holds about 200,000 clones, around 86% seen once. This entry is derived from a study of blood T cell repertoires in COVID-19. The origin of this receptor is a woman over 75 with COVID-19, enrolled during active disease. Sequencing was carried out using peripheral blood.

The CDR3 here is CASSLGLAGGGTQYF. CDR3 DNA sequence: TGTGCCAGCTCACTCGGACTAGCGGGAGGTGGTACGCAGTATTTT. V usage is TRBV18 and J usage is TRBJ2-3; 14 bases are shared with TRBD2. V shed 4 bases, J shed 8 bases, and the junction held 5 bases outside the gene matches. In germline, CDR1 is KGHSH, CDR2 LQKENI. CDR3 length: 15 amino acids.